This TCR beta chain was sequenced in a study of T cell responses to AZD1222 COVID-19 vaccine. The trim removed 2 bases at V and 5 bases at J, leaving 7 bases unmatched. The CDR3 loop spans 15 amino acids. Germline V gives CDR1 KGHSH, CDR2 LQKENI. The assay was immunoSEQ multiplex PCR, and TCRdb's table has in-frame clones only and misses some. Of some 130,000 clones in the sample, 70% to 90% were seen once. The sample consisted of peripheral blood, taken on day 0 of AZD1222 vaccination. This chain joins TRBV18 and TRBJ1-2; 8 bases match TRBD1. This TCR derives from an adult in good health. The CDR3 DNA reads as TGTGCCAGCTCACCAGTGAGGACAGGGATATATGGCTACACCTTC. Amino acids: CASSPVRTGIYGYTF.